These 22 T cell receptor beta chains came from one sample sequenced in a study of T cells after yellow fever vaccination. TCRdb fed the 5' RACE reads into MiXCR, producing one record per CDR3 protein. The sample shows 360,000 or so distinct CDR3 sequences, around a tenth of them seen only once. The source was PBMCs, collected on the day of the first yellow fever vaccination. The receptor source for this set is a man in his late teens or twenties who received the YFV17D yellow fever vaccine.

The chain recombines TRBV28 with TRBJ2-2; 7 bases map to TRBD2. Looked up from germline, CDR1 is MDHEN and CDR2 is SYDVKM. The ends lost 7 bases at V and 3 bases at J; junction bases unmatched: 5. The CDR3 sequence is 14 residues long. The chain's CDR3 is CASKMGGDTGELFF. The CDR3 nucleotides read TGTGCCAGCAAAATGGGGGGGGACACCGGGGAGCTGTTTTTT.

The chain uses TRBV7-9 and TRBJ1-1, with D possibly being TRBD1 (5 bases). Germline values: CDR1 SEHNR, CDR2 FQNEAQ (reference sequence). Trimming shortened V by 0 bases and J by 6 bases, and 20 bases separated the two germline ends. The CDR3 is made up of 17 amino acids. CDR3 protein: CASSLAGKGPRLAEAFF. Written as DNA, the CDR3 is TGTGCCAGCAGCTTAGCGGGGAAGGGACCGCGGCTGGCTGAAGCTTTCTTT.

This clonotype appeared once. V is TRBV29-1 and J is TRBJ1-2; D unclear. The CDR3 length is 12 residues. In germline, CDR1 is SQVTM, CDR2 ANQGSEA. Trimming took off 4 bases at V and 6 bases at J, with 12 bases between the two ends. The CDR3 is CSVGEGGHGYTF. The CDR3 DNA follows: TGCAGCGTTGGGGAGGGCGGGCATGGCTACACCTTC.

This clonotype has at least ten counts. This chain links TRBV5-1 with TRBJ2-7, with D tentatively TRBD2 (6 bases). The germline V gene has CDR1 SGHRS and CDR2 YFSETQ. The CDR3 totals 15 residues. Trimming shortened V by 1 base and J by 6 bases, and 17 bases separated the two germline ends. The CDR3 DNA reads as TGCGCCAGCAGCTTGTCGGAGGGGCCGGCTAGCGAGCAGTACTTC. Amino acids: CASSLSEGPASEQYF.

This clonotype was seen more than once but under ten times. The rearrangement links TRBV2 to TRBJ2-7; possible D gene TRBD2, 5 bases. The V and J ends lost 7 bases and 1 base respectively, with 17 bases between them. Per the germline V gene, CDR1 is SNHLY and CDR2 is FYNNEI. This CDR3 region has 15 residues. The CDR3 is CASKLPGDASYEQYF. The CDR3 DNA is TGTGCCAGCAAGCTTCCCGGGGATGCGTCCTACGAGCAGTACTTC. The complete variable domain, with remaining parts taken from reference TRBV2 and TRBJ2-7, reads EPEVTQTPSHQVTQMGQEVILRCVPISNHLYFYWYRQILGQKVEFLVSFYNNEISEKSEIFDDQFSVERPDGSNFTLKIRSTKLEDSAMYFCASKLPGDASYEQYFGPGTRLTVT.

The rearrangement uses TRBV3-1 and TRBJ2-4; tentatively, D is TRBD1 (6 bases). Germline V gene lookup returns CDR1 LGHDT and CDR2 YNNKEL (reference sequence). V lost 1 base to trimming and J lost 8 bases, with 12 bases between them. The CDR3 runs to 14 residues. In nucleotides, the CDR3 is TGTGCCAGCAGCCAAGTCGGCAGGGGAGACATTCAGTACTTC. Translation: CASSQVGRGDIQYF.

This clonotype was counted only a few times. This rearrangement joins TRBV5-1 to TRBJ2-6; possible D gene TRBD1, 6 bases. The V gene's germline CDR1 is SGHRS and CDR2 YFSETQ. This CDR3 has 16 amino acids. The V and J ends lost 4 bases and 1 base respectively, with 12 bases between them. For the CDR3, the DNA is TGCGCCAGCAGCGAATTACAGGGTTCTGGGGCCAACGTCCTGACTTTC. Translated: CASSELQGSGANVLTF. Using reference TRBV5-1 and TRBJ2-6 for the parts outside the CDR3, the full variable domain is KAGVTQTPRYLIKTRGQQVTLSCSPISGHRSVSWYQQTPGQGLQFLFEYFSETQRNKGNFPGRFSGRQFSNSRSEMNVSTLELGDSALYLCASSELQGSGANVLTFGAGSRLTVL.

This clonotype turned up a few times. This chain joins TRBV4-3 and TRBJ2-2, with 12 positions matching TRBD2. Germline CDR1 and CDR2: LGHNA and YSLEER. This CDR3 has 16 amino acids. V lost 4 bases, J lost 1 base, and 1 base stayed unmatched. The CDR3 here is CASSRGLAGNTGELFF. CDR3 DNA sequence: TGCGCCAGCAGCCGGGGACTAGCGGGGAACACCGGGGAGCTGTTTTTT.

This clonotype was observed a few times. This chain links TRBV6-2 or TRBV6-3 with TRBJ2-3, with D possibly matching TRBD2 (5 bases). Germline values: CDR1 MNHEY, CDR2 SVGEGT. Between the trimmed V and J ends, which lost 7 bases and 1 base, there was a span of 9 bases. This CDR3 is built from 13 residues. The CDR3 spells CASTDYRTDTQYF. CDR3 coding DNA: TGTGCCAGCACCGACTACCGCACAGATACGCAGTATTTT.

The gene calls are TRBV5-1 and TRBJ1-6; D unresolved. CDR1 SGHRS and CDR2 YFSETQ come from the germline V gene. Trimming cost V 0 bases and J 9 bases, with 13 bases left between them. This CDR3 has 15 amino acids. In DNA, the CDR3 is TGCGCCAGCAGCTTGGCCAACAAGGAGATTTCACCCCTCCACTTT. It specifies CASSLANKEISPLHF.

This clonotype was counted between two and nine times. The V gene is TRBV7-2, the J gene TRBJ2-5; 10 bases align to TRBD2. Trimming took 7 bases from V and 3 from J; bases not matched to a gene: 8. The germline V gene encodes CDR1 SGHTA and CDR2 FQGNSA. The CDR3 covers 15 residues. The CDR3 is CASNIAGGKKETQYF. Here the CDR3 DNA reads TGTGCCAGCAACATAGCGGGGGGAAAGAAAGAGACCCAGTACTTC.

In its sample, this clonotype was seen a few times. The CDR3 here is CASGVTGGPPYEQYF. The CDR3 DNA follows: TGTGCTAGTGGGGTGACAGGGGGCCCACCCTACGAGCAGTACTTC. The chain combines TRBV12-5 with TRBJ2-7, with TRBD1 matching over 10 bases. CDR1 is LGHNT, CDR2 FRNRAP, per germline. J gave up 2 bases and V 6 bases, and 7 bases lay outside the gene matches. This CDR3 is 15 amino acids long. Variable domain in full (rest from reference TRBV12-5 and TRBJ2-7): DARVTQTPRHKVTEMGQEVTMRCQPILGHNTVFWYRQTMMQGLELLAYFRNRAPLDDSGMPKDRFSAEMPDATLATLKIQPSEPRDSAVYFCASGVTGGPPYEQYFGPGTRLTVT.

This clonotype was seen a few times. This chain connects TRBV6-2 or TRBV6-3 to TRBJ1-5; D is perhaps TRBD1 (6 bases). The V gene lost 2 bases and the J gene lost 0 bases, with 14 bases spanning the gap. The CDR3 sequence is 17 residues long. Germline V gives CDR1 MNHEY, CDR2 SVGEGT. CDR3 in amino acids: CASSYPGTSYSNQPQHF. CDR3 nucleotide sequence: TGTGCCAGCAGTTACCCTGGGACATCTTATAGCAATCAGCCCCAGCATTTT.

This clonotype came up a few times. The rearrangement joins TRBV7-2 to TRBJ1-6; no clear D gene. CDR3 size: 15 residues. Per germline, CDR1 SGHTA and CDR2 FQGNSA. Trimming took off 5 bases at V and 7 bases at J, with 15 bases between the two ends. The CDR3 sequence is CASSAGGRKNSPLHF. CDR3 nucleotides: TGTGCCAGCAGCGCCGGTGGGCGAAAAAATTCACCCCTCCACTTT.

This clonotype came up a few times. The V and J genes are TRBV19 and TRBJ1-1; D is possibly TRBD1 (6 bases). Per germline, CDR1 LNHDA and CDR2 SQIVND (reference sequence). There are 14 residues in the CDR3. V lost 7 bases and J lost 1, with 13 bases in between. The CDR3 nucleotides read TGTGCCAGTAAAGGAGGGGGATCGAACACTGAAGCTTTCTTT. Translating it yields CASKGGGSNTEAFF.

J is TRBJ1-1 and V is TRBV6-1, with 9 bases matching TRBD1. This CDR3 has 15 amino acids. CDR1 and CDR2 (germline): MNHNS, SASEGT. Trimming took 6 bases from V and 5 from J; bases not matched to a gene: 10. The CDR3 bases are TGTGCCAGCAGGACACAGGGGGCGCGGAATACTGAAGCTTTCTTT. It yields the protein CASRTQGARNTEAFF.

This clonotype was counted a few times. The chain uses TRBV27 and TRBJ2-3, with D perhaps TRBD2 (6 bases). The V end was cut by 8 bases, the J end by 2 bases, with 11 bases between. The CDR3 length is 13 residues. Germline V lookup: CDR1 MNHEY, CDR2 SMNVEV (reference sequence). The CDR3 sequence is CASGRGITDTQYF. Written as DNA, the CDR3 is TGTGCCAGCGGCCGGGGGATCACAGATACGCAGTATTTT.

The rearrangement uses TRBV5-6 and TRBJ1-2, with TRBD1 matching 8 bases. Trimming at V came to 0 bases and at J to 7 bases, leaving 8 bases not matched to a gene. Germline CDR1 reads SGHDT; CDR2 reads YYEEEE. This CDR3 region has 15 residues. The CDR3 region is CASSLVGRGRVGYTF. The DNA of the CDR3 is TGTGCCAGCAGCTTGGTTGGCAGGGGGCGCGTTGGCTACACCTTC.

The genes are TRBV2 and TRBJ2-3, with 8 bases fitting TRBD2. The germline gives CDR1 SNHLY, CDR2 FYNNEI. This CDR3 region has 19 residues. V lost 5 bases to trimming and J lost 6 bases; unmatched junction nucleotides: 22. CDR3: CASSSPVSLAALGLDTQYF. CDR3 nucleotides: TGTGCCAGCAGTTCACCAGTTTCACTAGCGGCCTTGGGTCTCGATACGCAGTATTTT.

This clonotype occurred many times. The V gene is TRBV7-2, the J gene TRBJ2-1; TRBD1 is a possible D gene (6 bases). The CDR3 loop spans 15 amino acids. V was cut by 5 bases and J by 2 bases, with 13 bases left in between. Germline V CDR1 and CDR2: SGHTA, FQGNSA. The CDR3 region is CASSTGTSTYNEQFF. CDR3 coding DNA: TGTGCCAGCAGCACCGGGACAAGTACCTACAATGAGCAGTTCTTC.

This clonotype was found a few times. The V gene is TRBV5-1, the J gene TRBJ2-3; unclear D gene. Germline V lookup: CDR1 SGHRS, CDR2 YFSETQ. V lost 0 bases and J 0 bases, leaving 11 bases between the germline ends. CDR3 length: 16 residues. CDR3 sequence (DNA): TGCGCCAGCAGCTTGGTGGTCCGGGTTAGCACAGATACGCAGTATTTT. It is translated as CASSLVVRVSTDTQYF.

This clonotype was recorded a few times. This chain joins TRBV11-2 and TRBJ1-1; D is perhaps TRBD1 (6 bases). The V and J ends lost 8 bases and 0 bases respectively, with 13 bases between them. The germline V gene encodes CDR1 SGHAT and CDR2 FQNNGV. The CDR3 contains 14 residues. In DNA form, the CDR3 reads TGTGCCAGCCGTAAGGGACACATGAACACTGAAGCTTTCTTT. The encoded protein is CASRKGHMNTEAFF.